The T cell receptor beta chain under discussion was sequenced for a study of early T cells in non-severe SARS-CoV-2 infection. Study background: Chains from this unsorted whole-blood bulk RNA could not be paired.

Germline CDR1 reads MDHEN; CDR2 reads SYDVKM. This CDR3 has 16 amino acids. Study-level findings and limits: VDJdb matching skewed toward anti-spike CD8 responses, missing private and CD4 specificities.

This clonotype has just one count. Its antigen is undetermined. One base away lies a much larger clone, so this may be a sequencing read error. Individual cDNA molecules were tagged with unique molecular identifiers. TCRdb ran MiXCR on the 5' RACE reads and lists one entry per CDR3 protein. The repertoire has around 63,000 distinct CDR3 sequences, more than 5.5% of them found once; the top ten carry about 3.4%. Sample: whole blood, taken at baseline. This TCR was sampled from an adult who was a healthcare worker with PCR-confirmed SARS-CoV-2 infection or an uninfected control (not recorded which). This chain links TRBV28 with TRBJ2-7; 9 positions agree with TRBD1. As DNA, the CDR3 is TGTGCCAGCAGTTTAACTGGGACAGGGTTTTCCTTCGAGCAGTACTTC. Amino acids: CASSLTGTGFSFEQYF.